This is a list of T cell receptor beta chains from one sample in a study of CD8+CD57+ T cells in acquired aplastic anemia. TCRdb called the reads again in MiXCR, with one record for every CDR3 protein. This repertoire shows 300,000 or so distinct CDR3 sequences, approximately 60% found once; its top ten account for under 1.5%. The sequenced sample was sorted CD4+, CD8+, or CD8+CD57+ T cells (not recorded which) from PBMCs. These receptors all stem from a human donor with aplastic anemia. The conserved cysteine and the conserved F or W are not part of the CDR3 here. D genes are given only for firm matches.

D	V	CDR3
-	TRBV12-5	ASGFPDSPEQF
-	TRBV20-1	SARDSLQETQY
-	TRBV5-8	ASSLGGGQNQPQH
-	TRBV20-1	SARAGEGYGYT
TRBD1	TRBV24-1	ATSDWTGSSTDTQY
-	TRBV7-2	ASSWTENNEQF
-	TRBV2	ASSEEMLGNSPLH
TRBD1	TRBV27	ASSTDRGGTDTQY
TRBD1	TRBV10-2	ASSETGQGSSYEQY
-	TRBV10-3	AIDAGANVLT
-	TRBV5-5	ASSLEGGTGELF
TRBD1	TRBV7-3	ASSPTTGEGYT
TRBD1	TRBV7-8	ASSQGQGGAEQY
TRBD1	TRBV7-9	ASSLGGTGGEQY
TRBD1	TRBV7-3	ASRSGTGDYEQY
-	TRBV14	ASNDQLNTIY
-	TRBV3-1	ASLKGGRGYNEQF
TRBD2	TRBV7-3	ASSGKTSGTLTYEQY
TRBD1	TRBV15	ATGRQGNQPQH
TRBD1	TRBV5-1	ASSLNRDREWYEQY
TRBD1	TRBV7-8	ASSYRGRNTGELF
TRBD1	TRBV9	ASSSRTGGIYEQY
TRBD1	TRBV7-9	ASSLGGQGGEAF